This TCR beta chain was recorded in a study of CD8+CD57+ T cells in acquired aplastic anemia listed by TCRdb under 2018. About the study as a whole: Extracted DNA from sorted CD4+ and CD8+ cells averaged around 2.9 ug, ranging from about 0.2 to 30 ug.

Broad study findings and their caveats: Twenty-nine CD8+ CDR3 sequences were found in both patients and controls but appeared to be highly expressed in patients and within the immunodominant clones of the patients. No significant difference in CD8+ Simpson's diversity was found between patients and healthy controls (P=0.060).

As encoded in the germline V gene, CDR1 is ENHRY while CDR2 is SYGVKD. The CDR3, from cysteine to phenylalanine, totals 13 residues. Only the CDR3 region is kept as DNA, spanning 39 bases read in frame from base 1. Relative to germline, V is 10 bases shorter and J is 1 base shorter, with 8 bases between their ends. TCR repertoires of sorted CD4+ and CD8+ blood T cells from severe aplastic anemia patients and healthy subjects were deep-sequenced in the study. Ficoll-Paque density gradient centrifugation was used to isolate peripheral blood mononuclear cells. Before DNA was extracted, CD4+ and CD8+ T cells were sorted using either FACS or magnetic beads. Regarding this clonotype: The antigen it binds to is not known. Base quality data are lacking; no much larger clone is found one base away.

Profiling of TCR beta VDJ combinations and CDR3 sequences used genomic DNA as the template. An Illumina HiSeq 2000 was the platform used for TCR repertoire sequencing. As for the original processing: Repertoires were assessed using TRBV/TRBJ rearrangement plots, CDR3 size and DJ length profiles, and Simpson's diversity index. Whichever DNA sequence was most abundant in the deep sequencing data was defined as the immunodominant clone. CDR3 amino acid sequences were screened for sharing across subjects and were compared with published repertoires and the VDJdb database. Through fastp at Q25 and MiXCR, TCRdb rebuilt clones from the public reads, retaining in-frame beta chains. Identical CDR3 protein sequences are pooled into one entry, listed with their most common genes and DNA. The V and J calls come from TCRdb's annotation, not from the publication. For this sample the table gives 200,000 or so distinct CDR3 sequences, of which over 60% were detected only once. The ten largest make up around 42% of the sample.

This TCR was recovered from a human donor with severe aplastic anemia or a healthy control (not recorded which). The receptor chain draws on TRBV10-3 and TRBJ2-6; the D segment cannot be called with confidence. Sequencing was performed on sorted CD4+, CD8+, or CD8+CD57+ T cells (not recorded which) from PBMCs. The CDR3: CATVGSGANVLTF. The nucleotides are TGTGCCACGGTGGGGTCTGGGGCCAACGTCCTGACTTTC.